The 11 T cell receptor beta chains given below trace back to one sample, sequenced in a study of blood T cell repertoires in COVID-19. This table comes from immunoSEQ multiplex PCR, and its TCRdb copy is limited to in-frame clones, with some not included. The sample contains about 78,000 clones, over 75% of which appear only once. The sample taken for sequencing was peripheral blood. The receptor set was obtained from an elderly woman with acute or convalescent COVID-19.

CDR3 sequence reads: CASTYAPGYGYTF. The CDR3 region has the DNA TGTGCCAGCACCTACGCCCCGGGCTATGGCTACACCTTC. The chain has TRBV27 and TRBJ1-2, with D unresolved. Trimming stripped 7 bases from V and 4 bases from J, with 13 bases between. Per the germline V gene, CDR1 is MNHEY and CDR2 is SMNVEV (reference sequence). This CDR3 has 13 residues.

The CDR3 loop is CASSLYSKKDTQYF. As DNA, the CDR3 is TGCGCCAGCAGCTTATACAGTAAGAAGGATACGCAGTATTTT. J is TRBJ2-3 and V is TRBV5-1; D gene unclear. From germline, CDR1 is SGHRS and CDR2 YFSETQ. The CDR3 is made up of 14 amino acids. Trimming took 2 bases from V and 6 from J, leaving 13 bases between them.

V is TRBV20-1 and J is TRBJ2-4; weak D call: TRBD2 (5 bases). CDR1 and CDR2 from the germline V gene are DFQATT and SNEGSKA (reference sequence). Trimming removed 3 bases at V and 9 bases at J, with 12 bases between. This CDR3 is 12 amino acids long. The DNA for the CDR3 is TGCAGTGCTAGTAGTGGACTGGGCATTCAGTACTTC. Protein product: CSASSGLGIQYF.

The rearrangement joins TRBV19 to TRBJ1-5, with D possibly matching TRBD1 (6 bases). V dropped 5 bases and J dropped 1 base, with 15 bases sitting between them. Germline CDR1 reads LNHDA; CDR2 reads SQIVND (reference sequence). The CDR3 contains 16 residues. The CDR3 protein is CASSSLQGGSNQPQHF. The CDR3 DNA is TGTGCCAGTAGTTCCTTACAGGGCGGGAGCAATCAGCCCCAGCATTTT.

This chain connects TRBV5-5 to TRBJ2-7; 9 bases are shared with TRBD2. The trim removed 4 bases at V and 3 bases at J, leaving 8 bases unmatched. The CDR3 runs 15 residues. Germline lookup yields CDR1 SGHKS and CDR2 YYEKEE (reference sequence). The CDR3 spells CASSPGGSGGYEQYF. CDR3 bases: TGTGCCAGCAGCCCTGGGGGTAGCGGGGGCTACGAGCAGTACTTC.

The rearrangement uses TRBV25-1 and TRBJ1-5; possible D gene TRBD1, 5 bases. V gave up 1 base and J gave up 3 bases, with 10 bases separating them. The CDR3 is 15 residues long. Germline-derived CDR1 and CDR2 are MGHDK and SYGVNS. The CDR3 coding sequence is TGTGCCAGCAGTGAATCCCAGGGCGCCAATCAGCCCCAGCATTTT. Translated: CASSESQGANQPQHF.

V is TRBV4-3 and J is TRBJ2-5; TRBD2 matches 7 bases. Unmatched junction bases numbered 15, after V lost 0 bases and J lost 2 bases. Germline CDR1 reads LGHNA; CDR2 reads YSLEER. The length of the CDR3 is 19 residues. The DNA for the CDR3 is TGCGCCAGCAGCCAAGAATTGGCGGGGATGAGCGGGGCACAAGAGACCCAGTACTTC. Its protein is CASSQELAGMSGAQETQYF.

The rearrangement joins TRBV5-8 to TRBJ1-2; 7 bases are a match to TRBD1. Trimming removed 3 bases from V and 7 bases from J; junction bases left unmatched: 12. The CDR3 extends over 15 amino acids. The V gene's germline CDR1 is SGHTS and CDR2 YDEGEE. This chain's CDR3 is CASSSDGQEASGYTF. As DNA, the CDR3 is TGTGCCAGCAGCTCAGACGGACAGGAAGCATCTGGCTACACCTTC.

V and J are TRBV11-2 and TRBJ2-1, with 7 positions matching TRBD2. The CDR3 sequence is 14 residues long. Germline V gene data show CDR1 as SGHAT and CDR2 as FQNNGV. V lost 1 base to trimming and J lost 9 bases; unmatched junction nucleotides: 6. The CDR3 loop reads CASSLVGLEGEQFF. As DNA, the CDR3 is TGTGCCAGCAGCTTAGTTGGACTAGAGGGTGAGCAGTTCTTC.

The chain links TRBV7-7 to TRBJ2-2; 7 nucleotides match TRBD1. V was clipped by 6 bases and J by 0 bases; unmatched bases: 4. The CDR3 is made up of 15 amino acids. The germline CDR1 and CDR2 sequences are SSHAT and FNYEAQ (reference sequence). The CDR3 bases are TGTGCCAGCAGTTCCGGGACAGCGAACACCGGGGAGCTGTTTTTT. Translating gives CASSSGTANTGELFF.

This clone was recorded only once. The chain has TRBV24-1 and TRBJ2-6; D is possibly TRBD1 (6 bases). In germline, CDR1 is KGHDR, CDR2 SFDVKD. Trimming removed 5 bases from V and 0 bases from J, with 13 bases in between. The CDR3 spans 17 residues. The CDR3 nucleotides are TGTGCCACCAGTGGGGCAGGGGTTTCCTCTGGGGCCAACGTCCTGACTTTC. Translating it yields CATSGAGVSSGANVLTF.